The 32 T cell receptor beta chains listed next were all sequenced from one sample in a study of T cell responses to AZD1222 COVID-19 vaccine. This table comes from immunoSEQ multiplex PCR, and its TCRdb copy is limited to in-frame clones, with some not included. The repertoire holds 110,000 to 150,000 clones, with just under 95% as singletons. The sequencing used peripheral blood, collected after recovery from COVID-19. All receptors derive from an adult who had recovered from COVID-19.

This chain uses TRBV20-1 with TRBJ2-7, with D hard to call. Trimming removed 0 bases at V and 7 bases at J, with 4 bases between. Germline CDR1 is DFQATT and CDR2 is SNEGSKA (reference sequence). This CDR3 is 10 amino acids long. In DNA form, the CDR3 reads TGCAGTGCTAGAGATGTTGAGCAGTACTTC. Its translation: CSARDVEQYF.

The chain uses TRBV19 and TRBJ2-3; D gene unclear. CDR1 is LNHDA and CDR2 is SQIVND in the germline V gene (reference sequence). The V end lost 3 bases, the J end lost 0 bases, and 10 bases lay between the germline ends. CDR3 length: 15 residues. The CDR3 DNA reads as TGTGCCAGTAGTATCGCGTATACTAGCACAGATACGCAGTATTTT. It encodes CASSIAYTSTDTQYF.

The CDR3 nucleotides are TGTGCCAGCAGCGTAGAGACGGCCCTGAGCGGCTACACCTTC. The encoded protein is CASSVETALSGYTF. The V gene is TRBV9, the J gene TRBJ1-2; D call uncertain. The V gene lost 0 bases and the J gene lost 8 bases, with 14 bases spanning the gap. This CDR3 comprises 14 residues. Germline CDR1 reads SGDLS; CDR2 reads YYNGEE.

The count of this clone is one. The genes are TRBV18 and TRBJ1-4; the match to TRBD1 covers 11 bases. V was clipped by 3 bases and J by 7 bases; unmatched bases: 1. The CDR3 has 14 residues. CDR1 is KGHSH and CDR2 is LQKENI in the germline V gene. The CDR3 nucleotides read TGTGCCAGCTCACCTGGACAGGGGGCTGAAAAACTGTTTTTT. It codes for CASSPGQGAEKLFF.

The chain carries TRBV7-8 and TRBJ2-7, with D possibly being TRBD2 (6 bases). The CDR3 runs 15 residues. Trimming removed 2 bases from V and 3 bases from J, with 14 bases in between. CDR1 is SGHVS, CDR2 FQNEAQ, per germline. CDR3: CASSLWRDLYYEQYF. The CDR3 DNA reads TGTGCCAGCAGCTTATGGCGGGACCTATACTACGAGCAGTACTTC.

V gene TRBV27 combines with J gene TRBJ1-1, with 7 nucleotides matching TRBD1. Trimming cost V 7 bases and J 1 base; bases outside gene matches: 12. The CDR3 extends over 16 amino acids. The germline CDR1 and CDR2 sequences are MNHEY and SMNVEV (reference sequence). CDR3 coding DNA: TGTGCCAGCAAAATCGCGGCGGGACAGTCGAACACTGAAGCTTTCTTT. It yields the protein CASKIAAGQSNTEAFF.

The V and J genes are TRBV28 and TRBJ2-7; TRBD2 matches 15 bases. Germline CDR1 is MDHEN and CDR2 is SYDVKM. J was trimmed by 1 base and V by 4 bases; bases with no gene match: 8. The CDR3 totals 18 residues. The CDR3 coding sequence is TGTGCCAGCAGTTCCCTCGGGACTAGCGGGAGGAGGTCCTACGAGCAGTACTTC. This encodes CASSSLGTSGRRSYEQYF.

This clone appeared a single time. The rearrangement joins TRBV29-1 to TRBJ2-7; D is perhaps TRBD1 (6 bases). Trimming shortened V by 4 bases and J by 4 bases, and 14 bases separated the two germline ends. The CDR3 totals 13 residues. Germline V lookup: CDR1 SQVTM, CDR2 ANQGSEA. The CDR3 here is CSVAEGGRYEQYF. For the CDR3, the DNA is TGCAGCGTTGCTGAAGGGGGAAGGTACGAGCAGTACTTC.

The chain is built from TRBV19 and TRBJ1-4; a weak D match, TRBD1 (5 bases). V shed 7 bases and J shed 2 bases, with 8 bases lying between them. Germline V lookup: CDR1 LNHDA, CDR2 SQIVND (reference sequence). This CDR3 spans 13 amino acids. In nucleotides, the CDR3 is TGTGCCAGTACGACAGCCACTAATGAAAAACTGTTTTTT. This encodes CASTTATNEKLFF. Variable domain in full (rest from reference TRBV19 and TRBJ1-4): DGGITQSPKYLFRKEGQNVTLSCEQNLNHDAMYWYRQDPGQGLRLIYYSQIVNDFQKGDIAEGYSVSREKKESFPLTVTSAQKNPTAFYLCASTTATNEKLFFGSGTQLSVL.

This clone was observed once. The rearrangement uses TRBV19 and TRBJ2-7; possible D gene TRBD2, 6 bases. V was clipped by 5 bases and J by 3 bases, with 11 bases between them. This CDR3 spans 13 amino acids. CDR1 is LNHDA and CDR2 is SQIVND in the germline V gene (reference sequence). DNA of the CDR3: TGTGCCAGTAGTGCGACGGGACTCTACGAGCAGTACTTC. Its protein product is CASSATGLYEQYF.

Written as DNA, the CDR3 is TGTGCCACCAGTATTGCGATCACCGGGGAGCTGTTTTTT. Translated, it gives CATSIAITGELFF. The V call is TRBV24-1, the J call TRBJ2-2; D gene unclear. V was trimmed by 6 bases and J by 4 bases, leaving 8 bases between them. This CDR3 is built from 13 residues. Germline assignment: CDR1 KGHDR and CDR2 SFDVKD.

V is TRBV24-1 and J is TRBJ2-2; 8 bases are a match to TRBD2. The CDR3 runs 14 residues. Germline CDR1 is KGHDR and CDR2 is SFDVKD. The ends lost 10 bases at V and 3 bases at J; junction bases unmatched: 6. The CDR3 here is CATPGREDTGELFF. The CDR3 DNA follows: TGTGCCACGCCGGGGCGGGAGGACACCGGGGAGCTGTTTTTT.

V usage is TRBV28 and J usage is TRBJ1-6; D is unresolved. V was pared by 3 bases and J by 11 bases, with 14 bases between. Germline-derived CDR1 and CDR2 are MDHEN and SYDVKM. The length of the CDR3 is 14 residues. The CDR3 loop is CASSFSGLGTPLHF. The CDR3 DNA is TGTGCCAGCAGTTTTAGTGGATTGGGGACACCCCTCCACTTT.

The V gene is TRBV25-1, the J gene TRBJ2-7; tentative D call: TRBD1 (6 bases). Looked up from germline, CDR1 is MGHDK and CDR2 is SYGVNS. The V end was cut by 5 bases, the J end by 0 bases, with 14 bases between. CDR3 length: 15 amino acids. CDR3 amino acids: CASSLGRGYSYEQYF. CDR3 bases: TGTGCCAGCAGTTTGGGCAGGGGCTACTCCTACGAGCAGTACTTC.

This sequence joins TRBV28 and TRBJ1-2; possible D gene TRBD1, 5 bases. The germline V gene has CDR1 MDHEN and CDR2 SYDVKM. V was pared by 3 bases and J by 2 bases, with 7 bases between. CDR3 length: 13 residues. CDR3 region: CASSFEGNYGYTF. As DNA, the CDR3 is TGTGCCAGCAGTTTTGAGGGGAACTATGGCTACACCTTC.

This sequence joins TRBV6-1 and TRBJ1-6, with a tentative D call TRBD1 (5 bases). CDR1 is MNHNS, CDR2 SASEGT, per germline. V gave up 2 bases and J gave up 3 bases, with 11 bases separating them. This CDR3 has 16 amino acids. The CDR3 loop is CASSESGDVYNSPLHF. CDR3 DNA: TGTGCCAGCAGTGAAAGCGGGGACGTCTATAATTCACCCCTCCACTTT.

This clone was detected only once. J is TRBJ1-6 and V is TRBV9; D is perhaps TRBD1 (6 bases). Trimming stripped 0 bases from V and 0 bases from J, with 13 bases between. The germline V gene has CDR1 SGDLS and CDR2 YYNGEE. This CDR3 is 18 amino acids long. DNA for the CDR3: TGTGCCAGCAGCGTAGGATCGGACAGTAGCTCCTATAATTCACCCCTCCACTTT. As protein: CASSVGSDSSSYNSPLHF.

In its sample, this clone was seen a few times. This chain uses TRBV19 with TRBJ1-2; 7 nucleotides match TRBD1. Per germline, CDR1 LNHDA and CDR2 SQIVND (reference sequence). This CDR3 contains 14 residues. With 7 bases clipped from V and 2 bases from J, the junction kept 7 bases outside the gene matches. CDR3 nucleotide sequence: TGTGCCAGTACCCCGGGACAGATCAACTATGGCTACACCTTC. Translated: CASTPGQINYGYTF.

This clone was detected a few times. The rearrangement links TRBV5-6 to TRBJ1-2; 9 nucleotides align to TRBD1. The CDR3 is made up of 15 amino acids. Germline trimming cut 0 bases from V and 5 bases from J; bases unmatched to any gene: 5. Germline V gives CDR1 SGHDT, CDR2 YYEEEE. The CDR3 nucleotides read TGTGCCAGCAGCTTGGGGGGACAGGGCTGGTATGGCTACACCTTC. Translating it yields CASSLGGQGWYGYTF.

The chain recombines TRBV4-1 with TRBJ1-6, with D tentatively TRBD1 (6 bases). CDR3 length: 15 residues. V was pared by 1 base and J by 8 bases, with 12 bases between. Looked up from germline, CDR1 is MGHRA and CDR2 is YSYEKL. The CDR3 coding sequence is TGCGCCAGCAGCCAAGGAGGGGGAAATGATTCACCCCTCCACTTT. Translated, it gives CASSQGGGNDSPLHF.

V and J are TRBV7-9 and TRBJ1-1; the D is unclear. Germline lookup yields CDR1 SEHNR and CDR2 FQNEAQ (reference sequence). The V gene lost 6 bases and the J gene lost 2 bases, with 10 bases spanning the gap. The length of the CDR3 is 13 residues. CDR3 in amino acids: CASRWALNTEAFF. CDR3 sequence (DNA): TGTGCCAGCAGGTGGGCTCTAAACACTGAAGCTTTCTTT.

Only one count was recorded for this clone. V and J are TRBV27 and TRBJ2-7, with TRBD2 as a possible D gene (5 bases). CDR3 length equals 16 residues. Germline loops: CDR1 MNHEY, CDR2 SMNVEV (reference sequence). Trimming took 5 bases from V and 5 from J, leaving 22 bases between them. This CDR3 reads CASSLYTGILEHEQYF. The CDR3 region has the DNA TGTGCCAGCAGTCTTTACACCGGGATCCTGGAACACGAGCAGTACTTC.

This clone occurred once. The rearrangement uses TRBV10-2 and TRBJ2-7, with TRBD1 matching over 9 bases. V dropped 0 bases and J dropped 3; count of bases not matched to a gene: 0. The CDR3 contains 14 residues. Germline CDR1 and CDR2: WSHSY and SAAADI. CDR3 sequence reads: CASSESGQGYEQYF. CDR3 nucleotides: TGCGCCAGCAGTGAGTCGGGACAGGGCTACGAGCAGTACTTC.

The gene calls are TRBV28 and TRBJ2-1, with 8 positions matching TRBD2. The length of the CDR3 is 13 residues. Germline V CDR1 and CDR2: MDHEN, SYDVKM. With V trimmed by 7 bases and J by 15 bases, 14 bases remained unmatched. CDR3 region: CASTKGGLVVRFF. The CDR3 nucleotides are TGTGCCAGCACCAAAGGGGGACTAGTAGTAAGGTTCTTC.

Only a few counts were recorded for this clone. V gene TRBV12-3 or TRBV12-4 combines with J gene TRBJ1-2; possibly TRBD1 for D (5 bases). V lost 0 bases and J lost 3, with 5 bases in between. The CDR3 is made up of 13 amino acids. CDR3 DNA: TGTGCCAGCAGTTTAGCCAGGGACTATGGCTACACCTTC. Translation gives CASSLARDYGYTF.

The chain couples TRBV4-2 to TRBJ2-5; TRBD1 agrees at 10 bases. Germline-derived CDR1 and CDR2 are LGHNA and YNFKEQ. Trimming at V came to 4 bases and at J to 4 bases, leaving 15 bases not matched to a gene. The CDR3 runs to 18 residues. CDR3 protein: CASSLLPQGDRGRETQYF. CDR3 DNA: TGTGCCAGCAGCCTCCTACCCCAGGGGGACAGGGGTCGAGAGACCCAGTACTTC.

The chain employs TRBV28 and TRBJ1-5, with a weak D call TRBD1 (5 bases). The CDR3 loop spans 15 amino acids. Trimming removed 5 bases at V and 0 bases at J, with 11 bases between. From germline, CDR1 is MDHEN and CDR2 SYDVKM. In nucleotides, the CDR3 is TGTGCCAGCAGTGCCGGGGGGAGTAGCAATCAGCCCCAGCATTTT. This translates into CASSAGGSSNQPQHF.

The chain carries TRBV6-5 and TRBJ2-5; no clear D. Trimming cost V 0 bases and J 7 bases, with 12 bases left between them. The CDR3 runs to 14 residues. The germline gives CDR1 MNHEY, CDR2 SVGAGI. CDR3 amino acids: CASSYSQVWGTQYF. The CDR3 DNA follows: TGTGCCAGCAGTTACTCTCAGGTGTGGGGGACCCAGTACTTC.

CDR3: CASSPPTSGRRDEQFF. Here the CDR3 DNA reads TGTGCCAGCAGCCCGCCGACTAGCGGGAGGAGGGATGAGCAGTTCTTC. This chain connects TRBV3-1 (or the pseudogene TRBV3-2) to TRBJ2-1; TRBD2 agrees at 13 bases. Germline V CDR1 and CDR2: LGHDT, YNNKEL (reference sequence). The V segment lost 4 bases and the J segment 8 bases; nucleotides outside the gene matches: 8. CDR3 length: 16 residues.

This chain connects TRBV19 to TRBJ2-1; D ambiguous. Germline-derived CDR1 and CDR2 are LNHDA and SQIVND (reference sequence). The germline V and J ends were trimmed by 7 bases and 2 bases, with 21 bases remaining between them. The CDR3 has 17 amino acids. The CDR3 coding sequence is TGTGCCAGTACCACGGCCCTTGGCGTTCGGGCCTACAATGAGCAGTTCTTC. Protein product: CASTTALGVRAYNEQFF.

The chain couples TRBV5-4 to TRBJ2-4; the match to TRBD2 covers 9 bases. Trimming at V came to 3 bases and at J to 2 bases, leaving 6 bases not matched to a gene. The CDR3 runs 16 residues. Germline CDR1 and CDR2: SGHNT and YYREEE (reference sequence). Written as DNA, the CDR3 is TGTGCCAGCAGCTCGGTAGCGGGAGCCCCCAAAAACATTCAGTACTTC. Translation: CASSSVAGAPKNIQYF.

V and J are TRBV2 and TRBJ1-2, with 7 bases matching TRBD1. The CDR3 consists of 14 residues. V was clipped by 1 base and J by 4 bases; unmatched bases: 3. Germline V gene data show CDR1 as SNHLY and CDR2 as FYNNEI. CDR3 amino acids: CASSEGTGPYGYTF. The CDR3 region has the DNA TGTGCCAGCAGTGAAGGGACAGGACCCTATGGCTACACCTTC.